This T cell receptor beta chain is drawn from a study of blood T cells in healthy people across ages. Study-wide context: Template-switching capture recovered about one barcoded beta molecule per two T cells.

Combining a sample-barcoded 5' primer with a J-beta primer mix, a second PCR ran for roughly 7 to 12 cycles. Samples each returned at least 3 million CDR3-containing paired-end reads. TCRdb used MiXCR to reprocess the 5' RACE reads, holding one entry per CDR3 protein. This table holds more than 800,000 distinct CDR3 sequences, under 30% found once. This clonotype was counted ten times or more. Germline V gene lookup returns CDR1 SGHTA and CDR2 FQGNSA. Trimming left V 0 bases short and J 6 bases short, with 12 bases between. CDR3 length: 14 amino acids. The V call is TRBV7-2, the J call TRBJ2-7; D is unclear. The TCR was taken from a woman of 80 years or more in good health. Sequencing input: blood. DNA of the CDR3: TGTGCCAGCAGCTTAGCGGGCACGTCGGGCGAGCAGTACTTC. Residues: CASSLAGTSGEQYF.